This is a list of T cell receptor beta chains from one sample in a study of cytomegalovirus exposure and HLA in healthy donors. The table came from immunoSEQ multiplex PCR; TCRdb's copy has only in-frame clones and leaves some out. The repertoire holds under 200,000 clones, with over 80% as singletons. The sequencing input was PBMCs. These receptors all come from a man in his forties or fifties in good health and CMV-seropositive. Each CDR3 is given with its conserved first and last residue. A D gene is named only where the DNA matches it firmly. Size is omitted from some rows. Given values are once, few, many or a class for expanded clones.

d_call: TRBD2; v_call: TRBV7-2; j_call: TRBJ2-5; clone_size: .; cdr3_length: 14; cdr3_aa: CASSVSGGSETQYF; cdr3_nt: TGTGCCAGCAGCGTTAGCGGGGGGTCGGAGACCCAGTACTTC
d_call: .; v_call: TRBV7-9; j_call: TRBJ2-5; clone_size: .; cdr3_length: 13; cdr3_aa: CASSLGQIETQYF; cdr3_nt: TGTGCCAGCAGCTTAGGTCAGATAGAGACCCAGTACTTC
d_call: TRBD1; v_call: TRBV4-3; j_call: TRBJ2-5; clone_size: .; cdr3_length: 16; cdr3_aa: CASSQEWSGGTKTQYF; cdr3_nt: TGCGCCAGCAGCCAAGAGTGGTCAGGGGGCACGAAGACCCAGTACTTC
d_call: .; v_call: TRBV28; j_call: TRBJ1-3; clone_size: few; cdr3_length: 15; cdr3_aa: CASSLGPAAGNTIYF; cdr3_nt: TGTGCCAGCAGTTTGGGGCCAGCCGCTGGAAACACCATATATTTT
d_call: TRBD2; v_call: TRBV5-1; j_call: TRBJ2-7; clone_size: few; cdr3_length: 16; cdr3_aa: CASSSGTSGPIYEQYF; cdr3_nt: TGCGCCAGCAGCTCCGGGACTAGCGGGCCCATCTACGAGCAGTACTTC
d_call: TRBD1; v_call: TRBV5-6; j_call: TRBJ2-7; clone_size: .; cdr3_length: 15; cdr3_aa: CASSCRQGTSYEQYF; cdr3_nt: TGTGCCAGCAGTTGCAGACAGGGAACCTCCTACGAGCAGTACTTC
d_call: TRBD1; v_call: TRBV18; j_call: TRBJ1-6; clone_size: .; cdr3_length: 18; cdr3_aa: CASSGGTGGGRSNSPLHF; cdr3_nt: TGTGCCAGCTCAGGAGGGACAGGGGGCGGAAGGTCGAATTCACCCCTCCACTTT
d_call: .; v_call: TRBV9; j_call: TRBJ2-7; clone_size: .; cdr3_length: 11; cdr3_aa: CASSASGEQYF; cdr3_nt: TGTGCCAGCAGCGCATCAGGGGAGCAGTACTTC
d_call: TRBD1; v_call: TRBV5-1; j_call: TRBJ2-7; clone_size: .; cdr3_length: 14; cdr3_aa: CASSFRQGNYEQYF; cdr3_nt: TGCGCCAGCAGCTTCCGACAGGGGAACTACGAGCAGTACTTC
d_call: .; v_call: TRBV15; j_call: TRBJ2-1; clone_size: .; cdr3_length: 13; cdr3_aa: CATTGDSYNEQFF; cdr3_nt: TGTGCCACCACGGGGGACTCCTACAATGAGCAGTTCTTC
d_call: TRBD1; v_call: TRBV28; j_call: TRBJ1-5; clone_size: .; cdr3_length: 16; cdr3_aa: CASSLMDRALHQPQHF; cdr3_nt: TGTGCCAGCAGTTTAATGGACAGGGCCCTTCATCAGCCCCAGCATTTT
d_call: .; v_call: TRBV10-2; j_call: TRBJ1-2; clone_size: .; cdr3_length: 13; cdr3_aa: CASSEEQGRGYTF; cdr3_nt: TGCGCCAGCAGTGAGGAACAGGGCAGAGGCTACACCTTC
d_call: TRBD1; v_call: TRBV9; j_call: TRBJ2-3; clone_size: .; cdr3_length: 14; cdr3_aa: CASTVDRATDTQYF; cdr3_nt: TGTGCCAGCACCGTGGACAGGGCAACAGATACGCAGTATTTT
d_call: .; v_call: TRBV9; j_call: TRBJ1-1; clone_size: .; cdr3_length: 14; cdr3_aa: CASSVRGGNTEAFF; cdr3_nt: TGTGCCAGCAGCGTAAGGGGTGGGAACACTGAAGCTTTCTTT
d_call: .; v_call: TRBV28; j_call: TRBJ2-2; clone_size: .; cdr3_length: 13; cdr3_aa: CASSFPLTGELFF; cdr3_nt: TGTGCCAGCAGCTTCCCTCTTACCGGGGAGCTGTTTTTT
d_call: TRBD1; v_call: TRBV4-1; j_call: TRBJ1-4; clone_size: .; cdr3_length: 15; cdr3_aa: CASSLLTGVNEKLFF; cdr3_nt: TGCGCCAGCAGCCTACTGACAGGGGTGAATGAAAAACTGTTTTTT
d_call: .; v_call: TRBV5-6; j_call: TRBJ2-5; clone_size: .; cdr3_length: 16; cdr3_aa: CASSSLGTPSQETQYF; cdr3_nt: TGTGCCAGCAGCTCCCTCGGGACACCATCCCAAGAGACCCAGTACTTC
d_call: TRBD2; v_call: TRBV7-2; j_call: TRBJ2-7; clone_size: .; cdr3_length: 15; cdr3_aa: CASSLPRQRGYEQYF; cdr3_nt: TGTGCCAGCAGCTTACCTCGCCAGCGGGGATACGAGCAGTACTTC
d_call: .; v_call: TRBV6-8; j_call: TRBJ2-7; clone_size: .; cdr3_length: 15; cdr3_aa: CASRLDRPACYEQYF; cdr3_nt: TGTGCCAGCAGATTAGACAGACCGGCATGCTACGAGCAGTACTTC
d_call: TRBD1; v_call: TRBV6-1; j_call: TRBJ1-3; clone_size: .; cdr3_length: 13; cdr3_aa: CASQTGTGNTIYF; cdr3_nt: TGTGCCAGCCAGACAGGGACTGGAAACACCATATATTTT
d_call: .; v_call: TRBV30; j_call: TRBJ1-2; clone_size: .; cdr3_length: 11; cdr3_aa: CAWGGSGFYTF; cdr3_nt: TGTGCCTGGGGTGGGTCGGGGTTCTACACCTTC
d_call: .; v_call: TRBV6-6; j_call: TRBJ2-7; clone_size: .; cdr3_length: 11; cdr3_aa: CASTQGTEQYF; cdr3_nt: TGTGCCAGCACCCAGGGGACCGAGCAGTACTTC
d_call: TRBD1; v_call: TRBV27; j_call: TRBJ2-4; clone_size: once; cdr3_length: 14; cdr3_aa: CASSFKGQDGIQYF; cdr3_nt: TGTGCCAGCAGTTTTAAGGGACAGGACGGCATTCAGTACTTC
d_call: TRBD2; v_call: TRBV27; j_call: TRBJ2-1; clone_size: .; cdr3_length: 16; cdr3_aa: CASSSDQRGGRDEQFF; cdr3_nt: TGTGCCAGCAGTTCAGACCAGCGGGGGGGCAGAGATGAGCAGTTCTTC
d_call: .; v_call: TRBV11-2; j_call: TRBJ2-7; clone_size: .; cdr3_length: 12; cdr3_aa: CASSLVVYEQYF; cdr3_nt: TGTGCCAGCAGCTTGGTAGTCTACGAGCAGTACTTC
d_call: TRBD2; v_call: TRBV4-3; j_call: TRBJ2-1; clone_size: .; cdr3_length: 15; cdr3_aa: CASSQETSGGGEQFF; cdr3_nt: TGCGCCAGCAGCCAAGAGACTAGCGGGGGTGGTGAGCAGTTCTTC
d_call: .; v_call: TRBV25-1; j_call: TRBJ2-7; clone_size: .; cdr3_length: 12; cdr3_aa: CASSKTGYEQYF; cdr3_nt: TGTGCCAGCAGCAAAACGGGCTACGAGCAGTACTTC
d_call: .; v_call: TRBV30; j_call: TRBJ1-5; clone_size: .; cdr3_length: 13; cdr3_aa: CAWTGQGGQPQHF; cdr3_nt: TGTGCCTGGACCGGGCAGGGAGGTCAGCCCCAGCATTTT
d_call: .; v_call: TRBV23-1; j_call: TRBJ1-2; clone_size: .; cdr3_length: 12; cdr3_aa: CASGRRQEGYTF; cdr3_nt: TGCGCCAGCGGCCGCAGACAGGAGGGCTACACCTTC
d_call: .; v_call: TRBV30; j_call: TRBJ1-4; clone_size: .; cdr3_length: 18; cdr3_aa: CAWSAPSGNGPLNEKLFF; cdr3_nt: TGTGCCTGGAGTGCCCCGTCGGGGAATGGTCCCCTTAATGAAAAACTGTTTTTT
d_call: TRBD2; v_call: TRBV19; j_call: TRBJ2-5; clone_size: .; cdr3_length: 15; cdr3_aa: CASSIGGGLQETQYF; cdr3_nt: TGTGCCAGTAGTATAGGCGGGGGTTTACAAGAGACCCAGTACTTC
d_call: .; v_call: TRBV19; j_call: TRBJ2-2; clone_size: .; cdr3_length: 14; cdr3_aa: CASSIGGRTGELFF; cdr3_nt: TGTGCCAGTAGTATAGGAGGGCGCACCGGGGAGCTGTTTTTT
d_call: .; v_call: TRBV6-5; j_call: TRBJ1-5; clone_size: .; cdr3_length: 15; cdr3_aa: CASTPRPGRGQPQHF; cdr3_nt: TGTGCCAGCACTCCCCGCCCCGGTAGAGGACAGCCCCAGCATTTT
d_call: TRBD2; v_call: TRBV9; j_call: TRBJ2-1; clone_size: .; cdr3_length: 16; cdr3_aa: CASSVDPGLVIDEQFF; cdr3_nt: TGTGCCAGCAGCGTCGACCCGGGACTAGTTATCGATGAGCAGTTCTTC
d_call: .; v_call: TRBV7-9; j_call: TRBJ1-3; clone_size: .; cdr3_length: 14; cdr3_aa: CASSLDWPGNTIYF; cdr3_nt: TGTGCCAGCAGCTTAGATTGGCCAGGAAACACCATATATTTT
d_call: TRBD1; v_call: TRBV23-1; j_call: TRBJ1-5; clone_size: .; cdr3_length: 18; cdr3_aa: CASSQSSYPGQLNQPQHF; cdr3_nt: TGCGCCAGCAGTCAATCCTCCTATCCGGGACAGCTCAATCAGCCCCAGCATTTT
d_call: .; v_call: TRBV21-1; j_call: TRBJ2-7; clone_size: .; cdr3_length: 13; cdr3_aa: CASGGDRGHEQYF; cdr3_nt: TGTGCCAGCGGCGGGGACAGGGGTCACGAGCAGTACTTC
d_call: TRBD1; v_call: TRBV5-1; j_call: TRBJ1-3; clone_size: once; cdr3_length: 16; cdr3_aa: CASSSGQGHSGNTIYF; cdr3_nt: TGCGCCAGCAGCTCCGGACAGGGCCACTCTGGAAACACCATATATTTT
d_call: TRBD1; v_call: TRBV18; j_call: TRBJ1-5; clone_size: .; cdr3_length: 18; cdr3_aa: CASSPNDRGKDSNQPQHF; cdr3_nt: TGTGCCAGCTCACCAAACGACAGGGGAAAGGATAGCAATCAGCCCCAGCATTTT
d_call: .; v_call: TRBV6-6; j_call: TRBJ1-1; clone_size: .; cdr3_length: 13; cdr3_aa: CASSYFESNEAFF; cdr3_nt: TGTGCCAGCAGTTACTTCGAGTCTAATGAAGCTTTCTTT
d_call: .; v_call: TRBV7-9; j_call: TRBJ2-3; clone_size: few; cdr3_length: 14; cdr3_aa: CASSFSGFADTQYF; cdr3_nt: TGTGCCAGCAGCTTTTCCGGGTTCGCAGATACGCAGTATTTT
d_call: TRBD1; v_call: TRBV2; j_call: TRBJ2-7; clone_size: .; cdr3_length: 14; cdr3_aa: CASSERTGVYEQYF; cdr3_nt: TGTGCCAGCAGTGAACGGACAGGGGTCTACGAGCAGTACTTC
d_call: .; v_call: TRBV11-2; j_call: TRBJ1-1; clone_size: .; cdr3_length: 15; cdr3_aa: CASSLERGAISEAFF; cdr3_nt: TGTGCCAGCAGCTTAGAGCGGGGGGCGATTTCTGAAGCTTTCTTT